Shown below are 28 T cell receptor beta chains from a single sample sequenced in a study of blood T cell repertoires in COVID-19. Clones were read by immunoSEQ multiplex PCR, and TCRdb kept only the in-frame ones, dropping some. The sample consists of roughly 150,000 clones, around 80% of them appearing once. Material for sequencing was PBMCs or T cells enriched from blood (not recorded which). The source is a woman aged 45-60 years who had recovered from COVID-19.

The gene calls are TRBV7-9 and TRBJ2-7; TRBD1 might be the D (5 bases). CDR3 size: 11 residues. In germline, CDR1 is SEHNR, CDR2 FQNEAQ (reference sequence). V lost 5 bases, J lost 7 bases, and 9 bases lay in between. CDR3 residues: CASSIGQEQYF. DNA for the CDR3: TGTGCCAGCAGCATTGGACAAGAGCAGTACTTC.

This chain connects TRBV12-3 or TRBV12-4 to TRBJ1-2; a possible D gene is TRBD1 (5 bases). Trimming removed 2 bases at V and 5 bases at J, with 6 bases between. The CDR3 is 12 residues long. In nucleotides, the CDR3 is TGTGCCAGCAGTTTACGGGGGTATGGCTACACCTTC. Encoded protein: CASSLRGYGYTF.

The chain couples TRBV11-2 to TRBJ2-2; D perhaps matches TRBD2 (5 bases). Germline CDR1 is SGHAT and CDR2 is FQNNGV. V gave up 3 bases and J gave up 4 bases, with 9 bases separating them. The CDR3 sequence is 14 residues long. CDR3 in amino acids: CASSFRESTGELFF. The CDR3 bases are TGTGCCAGCAGCTTTCGGGAAAGCACCGGGGAGCTGTTTTTT. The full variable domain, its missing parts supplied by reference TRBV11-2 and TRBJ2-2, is EAGVAQSPRYKIIEKRQSVAFWCNPISGHATLYWYQQILGQGPKLLIQFQNNGVVDDSQLPKDRFSAERLKGVDSTLKIQPAKLEDSAVYLCASSFRESTGELFFGEGSRLTVL.

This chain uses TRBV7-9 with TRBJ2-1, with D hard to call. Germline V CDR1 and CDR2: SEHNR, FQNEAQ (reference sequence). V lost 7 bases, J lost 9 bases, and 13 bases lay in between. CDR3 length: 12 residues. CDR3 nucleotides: TGTGCCAGCAACCCGACCCGGGTTGAGCAGTTCTTC. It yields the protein CASNPTRVEQFF. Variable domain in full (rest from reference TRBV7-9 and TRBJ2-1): DTGVSQNPRHKITKRGQNVTFRCDPISEHNRLYWYRQTLGQGPEFLTYFQNEAQLEKSRLLSDRFSAERPKGSFSTLEIQRTEQGDSAMYLCASNPTRVEQFFGPGTRLTVL.

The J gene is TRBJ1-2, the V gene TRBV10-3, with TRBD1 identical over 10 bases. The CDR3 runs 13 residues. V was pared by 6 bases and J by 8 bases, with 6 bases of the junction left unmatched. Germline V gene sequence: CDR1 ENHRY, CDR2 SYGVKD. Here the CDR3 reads CAISGQGDRGYTF. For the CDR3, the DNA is TGTGCCATCAGCGGACAGGGGGATCGCGGCTACACCTTC.

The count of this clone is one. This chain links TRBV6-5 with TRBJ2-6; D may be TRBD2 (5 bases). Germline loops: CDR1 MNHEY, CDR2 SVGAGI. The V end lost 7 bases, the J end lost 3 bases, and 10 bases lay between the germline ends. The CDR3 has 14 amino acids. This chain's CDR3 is CASKASFGANVLTF. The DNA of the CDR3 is TGTGCCAGCAAGGCTAGCTTTGGGGCCAACGTCCTGACTTTC.

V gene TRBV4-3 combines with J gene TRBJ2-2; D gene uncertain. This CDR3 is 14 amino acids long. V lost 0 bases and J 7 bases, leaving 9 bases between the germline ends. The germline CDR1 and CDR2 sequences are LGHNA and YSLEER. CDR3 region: CASSQDENLGELFF. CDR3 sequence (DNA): TGCGCCAGCAGCCAAGACGAGAACCTCGGGGAGCTGTTTTTT.

CDR3 amino acids: CASSYRQRGAYEQYF. The DNA of the CDR3 is TGTGCCAGCAGTTATAGGCAGCGGGGGGCCTACGAGCAGTACTTC. The chain carries TRBV6-2 or TRBV6-3 and TRBJ2-7; 9 bases agree with TRBD2. The CDR3 consists of 15 residues. Germline assignment: CDR1 MNHEY and CDR2 SVGEGT. Trimming took 3 bases from V and 2 from J; bases not matched to a gene: 5.

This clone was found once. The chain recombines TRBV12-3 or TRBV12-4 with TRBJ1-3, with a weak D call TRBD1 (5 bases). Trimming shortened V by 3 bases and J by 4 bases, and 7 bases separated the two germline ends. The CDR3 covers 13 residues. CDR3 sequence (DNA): TGTGCCAGCAGTTTCGGGGGGGGAAACACCATATATTTT. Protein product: CASSFGGGNTIYF.

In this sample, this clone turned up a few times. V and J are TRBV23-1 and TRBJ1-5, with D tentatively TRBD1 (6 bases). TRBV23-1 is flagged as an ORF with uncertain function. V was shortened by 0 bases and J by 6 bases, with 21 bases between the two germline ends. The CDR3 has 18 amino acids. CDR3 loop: CASSQSSDRSQGPQPQHF. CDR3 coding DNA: TGCGCCAGCAGTCAATCGTCTGACAGGTCACAGGGACCTCAGCCCCAGCATTTT.

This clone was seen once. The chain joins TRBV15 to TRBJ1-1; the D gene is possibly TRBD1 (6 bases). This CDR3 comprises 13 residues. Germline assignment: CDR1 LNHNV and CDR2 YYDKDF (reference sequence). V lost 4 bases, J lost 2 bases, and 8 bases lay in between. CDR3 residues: CATSKDSNTEAFF. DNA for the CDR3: TGTGCCACCAGCAAGGACAGTAACACTGAAGCTTTCTTT.

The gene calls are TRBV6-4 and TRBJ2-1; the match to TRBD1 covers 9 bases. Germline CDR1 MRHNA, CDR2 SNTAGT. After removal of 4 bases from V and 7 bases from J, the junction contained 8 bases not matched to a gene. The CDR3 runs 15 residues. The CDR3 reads CASSVGTGRTNEQFF. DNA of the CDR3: TGTGCCAGCAGTGTCGGGACAGGGAGAACTAATGAGCAGTTCTTC.

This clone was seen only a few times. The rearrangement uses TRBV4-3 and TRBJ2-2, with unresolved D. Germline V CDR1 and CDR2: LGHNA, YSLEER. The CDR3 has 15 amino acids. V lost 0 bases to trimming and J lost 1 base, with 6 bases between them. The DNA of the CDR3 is TGCGCCAGCAGCCAAGAGAACTTGAACACCGGGGAGCTGTTTTTT. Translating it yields CASSQENLNTGELFF.

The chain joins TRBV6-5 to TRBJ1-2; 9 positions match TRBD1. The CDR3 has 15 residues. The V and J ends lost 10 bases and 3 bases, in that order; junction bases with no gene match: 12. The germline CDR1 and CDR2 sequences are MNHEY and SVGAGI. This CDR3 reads CATAGQGGLDYGYTF. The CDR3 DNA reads TGTGCCACCGCGGGACAGGGTGGCCTCGACTATGGCTACACCTTC.

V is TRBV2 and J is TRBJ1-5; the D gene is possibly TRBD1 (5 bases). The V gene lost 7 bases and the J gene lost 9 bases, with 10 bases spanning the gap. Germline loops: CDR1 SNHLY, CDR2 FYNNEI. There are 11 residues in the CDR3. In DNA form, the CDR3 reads TGTGCCAGCACCCGAAGGGGGCCCCAGCATTTT. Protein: CASTRRGPQHF.

The CDR3 is CASSGRQGSTGELFF. CDR3 in DNA: TGCGCCAGCAGCGGCCGACAGGGGAGCACCGGGGAGCTGTTTTTT. The rearrangement joins TRBV5-1 to TRBJ2-2; 8 nucleotides agree with TRBD1. CDR3 length: 15 residues. V was clipped by 4 bases and J by 4 bases; unmatched bases: 6. Germline CDR1 reads SGHRS; CDR2 reads YFSETQ. Combining the CDR3 with reference TRBV5-1 and TRBJ2-2 gives the whole variable domain KAGVTQTPRYLIKTRGQQVTLSCSPISGHRSVSWYQQTPGQGLQFLFEYFSETQRNKGNFPGRFSGRQFSNSRSEMNVSTLELGDSALYLCASSGRQGSTGELFFGEGSRLTVL.

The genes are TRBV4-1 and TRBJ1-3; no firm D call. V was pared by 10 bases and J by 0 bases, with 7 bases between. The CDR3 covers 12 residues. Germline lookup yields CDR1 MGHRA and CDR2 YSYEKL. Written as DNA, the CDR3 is TGCGCCACAGGAAGCTCTGGAAACACCATATATTTT. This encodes CATGSSGNTIYF.

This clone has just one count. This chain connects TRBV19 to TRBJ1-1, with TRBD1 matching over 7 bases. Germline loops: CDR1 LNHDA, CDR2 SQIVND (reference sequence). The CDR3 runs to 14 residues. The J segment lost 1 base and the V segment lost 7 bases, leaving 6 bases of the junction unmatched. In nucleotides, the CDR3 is TGTGCCAGTACTAACAGGGGCGAGAACACTGAAGCTTTCTTT. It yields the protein CASTNRGENTEAFF.

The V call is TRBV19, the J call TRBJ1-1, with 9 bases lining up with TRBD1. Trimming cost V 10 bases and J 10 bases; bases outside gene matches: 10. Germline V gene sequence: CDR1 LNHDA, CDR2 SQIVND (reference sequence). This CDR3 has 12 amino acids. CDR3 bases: TGTGCCACCTGGGACAGGGTCGGGGGAGCTTTCTTT. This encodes CATWDRVGGAFF.

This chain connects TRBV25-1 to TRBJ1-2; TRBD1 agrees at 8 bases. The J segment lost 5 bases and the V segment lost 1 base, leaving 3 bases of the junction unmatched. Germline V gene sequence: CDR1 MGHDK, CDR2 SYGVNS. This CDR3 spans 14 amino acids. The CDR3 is CASSEFRTGYGYTF. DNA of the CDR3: TGTGCCAGCAGTGAATTTCGGACAGGGTATGGCTACACCTTC.

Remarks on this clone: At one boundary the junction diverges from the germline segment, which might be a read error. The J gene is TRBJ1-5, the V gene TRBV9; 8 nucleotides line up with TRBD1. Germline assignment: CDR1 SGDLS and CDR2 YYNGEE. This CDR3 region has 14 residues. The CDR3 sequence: CASSPSGGKQPQHF. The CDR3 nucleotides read TGTGCCAGCAGCCCATCAGGGGGCAAGCAGCCCCAGCATTTT.

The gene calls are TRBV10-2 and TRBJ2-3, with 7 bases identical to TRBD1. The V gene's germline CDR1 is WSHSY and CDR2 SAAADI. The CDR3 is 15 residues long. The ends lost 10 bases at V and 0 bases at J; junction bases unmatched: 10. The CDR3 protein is CAISGQAASTDTQYF. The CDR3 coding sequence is TGCGCCATCTCCGGACAGGCAGCTAGCACAGATACGCAGTATTTT.

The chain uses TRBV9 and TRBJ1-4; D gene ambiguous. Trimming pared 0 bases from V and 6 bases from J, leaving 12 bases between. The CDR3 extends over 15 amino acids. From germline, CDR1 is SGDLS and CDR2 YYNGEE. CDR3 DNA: TGTGCCAGCAGCGTAGCGGTAGGAGAGCATGAAAAACTGTTTTTT. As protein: CASSVAVGEHEKLFF.

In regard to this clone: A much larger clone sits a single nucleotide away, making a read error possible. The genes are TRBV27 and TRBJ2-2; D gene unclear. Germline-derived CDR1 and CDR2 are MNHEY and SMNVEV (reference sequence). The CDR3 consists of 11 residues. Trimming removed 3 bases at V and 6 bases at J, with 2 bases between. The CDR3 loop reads CASSFSGELFF. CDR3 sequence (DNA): TGTGCCAGCAGTTTCTCCGGGGAGCTGTTTTTT.

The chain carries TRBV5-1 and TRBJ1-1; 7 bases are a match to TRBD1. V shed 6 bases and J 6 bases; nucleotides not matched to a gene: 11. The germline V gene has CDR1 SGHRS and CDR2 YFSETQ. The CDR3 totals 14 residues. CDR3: CASKKSGGRAEAFF. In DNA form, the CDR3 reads TGCGCCAGCAAAAAATCAGGGGGTCGGGCTGAAGCTTTCTTT.

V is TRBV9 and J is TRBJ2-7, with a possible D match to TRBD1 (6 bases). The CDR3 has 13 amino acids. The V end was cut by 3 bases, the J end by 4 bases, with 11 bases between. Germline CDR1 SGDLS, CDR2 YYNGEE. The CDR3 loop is CASSGIQGYEQYF. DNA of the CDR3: TGTGCCAGCAGCGGCATACAGGGATACGAGCAGTACTTC.

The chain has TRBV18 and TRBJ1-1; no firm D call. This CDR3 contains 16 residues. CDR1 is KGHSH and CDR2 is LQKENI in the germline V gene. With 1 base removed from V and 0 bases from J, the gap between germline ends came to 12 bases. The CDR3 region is CASSPLMPGMNTEAFF. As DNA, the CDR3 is TGTGCCAGCTCACCACTCATGCCCGGGATGAACACTGAAGCTTTCTTT. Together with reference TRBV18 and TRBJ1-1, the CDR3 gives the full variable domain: NAGVMQNPRHLVRRRGQEARLRCSPMKGHSHVYWYRQLPEEGLKFMVYLQKENIIDESGMPKERFSAEFPKEGPSILRIQQVVRGDSAAYFCASSPLMPGMNTEAFFGQGTRLTVV.

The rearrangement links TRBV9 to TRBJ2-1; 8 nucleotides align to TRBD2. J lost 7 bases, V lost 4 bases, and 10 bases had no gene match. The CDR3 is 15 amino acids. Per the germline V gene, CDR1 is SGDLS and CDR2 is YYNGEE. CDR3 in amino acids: CASSPKAGGMNEQFF. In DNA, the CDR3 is TGTGCCAGCAGCCCCAAGGCGGGGGGAATGAATGAGCAGTTCTTC.